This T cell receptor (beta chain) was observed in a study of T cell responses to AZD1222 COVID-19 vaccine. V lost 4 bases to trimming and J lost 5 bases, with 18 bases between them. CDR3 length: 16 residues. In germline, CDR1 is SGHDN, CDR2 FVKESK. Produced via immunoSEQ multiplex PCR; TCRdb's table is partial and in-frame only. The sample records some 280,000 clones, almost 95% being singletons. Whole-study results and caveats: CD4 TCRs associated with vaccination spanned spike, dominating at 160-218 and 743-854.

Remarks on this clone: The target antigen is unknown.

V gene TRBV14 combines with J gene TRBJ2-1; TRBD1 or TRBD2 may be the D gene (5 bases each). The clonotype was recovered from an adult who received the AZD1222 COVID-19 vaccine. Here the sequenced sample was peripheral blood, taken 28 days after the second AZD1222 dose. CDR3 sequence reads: CASSPPARDADNEQFF. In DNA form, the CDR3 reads TGTGCCAGCAGCCCGCCCGCCCGGGACGCAGACAATGAGCAGTTCTTC.